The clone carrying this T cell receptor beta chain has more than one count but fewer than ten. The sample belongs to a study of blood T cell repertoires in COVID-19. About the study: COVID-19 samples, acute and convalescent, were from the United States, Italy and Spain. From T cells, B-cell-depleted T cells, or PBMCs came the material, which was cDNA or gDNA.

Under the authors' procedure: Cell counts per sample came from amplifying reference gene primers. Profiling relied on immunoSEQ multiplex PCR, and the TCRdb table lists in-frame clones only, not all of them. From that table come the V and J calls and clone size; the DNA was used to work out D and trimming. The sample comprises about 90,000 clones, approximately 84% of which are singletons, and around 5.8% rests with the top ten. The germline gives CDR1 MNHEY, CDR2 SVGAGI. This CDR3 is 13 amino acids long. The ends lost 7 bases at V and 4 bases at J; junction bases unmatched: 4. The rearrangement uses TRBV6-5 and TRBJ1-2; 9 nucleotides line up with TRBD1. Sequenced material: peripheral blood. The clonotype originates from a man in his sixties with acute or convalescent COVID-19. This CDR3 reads CASNPTGGYGYTF. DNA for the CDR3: TGTGCCAGCAATCCGACAGGGGGCTATGGCTACACCTTC.